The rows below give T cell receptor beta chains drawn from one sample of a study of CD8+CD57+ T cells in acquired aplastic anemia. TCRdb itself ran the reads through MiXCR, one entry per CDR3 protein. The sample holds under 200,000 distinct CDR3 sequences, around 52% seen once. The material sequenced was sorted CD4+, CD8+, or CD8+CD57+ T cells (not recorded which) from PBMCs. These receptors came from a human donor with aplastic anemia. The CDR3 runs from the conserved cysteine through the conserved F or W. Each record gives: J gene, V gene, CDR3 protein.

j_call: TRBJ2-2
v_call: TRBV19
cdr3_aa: CASSFSGEELFF

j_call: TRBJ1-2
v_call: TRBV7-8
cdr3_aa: CASSLRQGYYGYTF

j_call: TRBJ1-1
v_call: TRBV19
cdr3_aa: CASSTSGMNTEAFF

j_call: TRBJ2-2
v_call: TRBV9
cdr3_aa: CASSVGISSTGGLFF

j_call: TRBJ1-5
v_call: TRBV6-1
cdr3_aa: CASRQQGLEGPQHF

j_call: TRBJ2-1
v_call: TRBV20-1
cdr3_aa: CSARQAGESYNEQFF

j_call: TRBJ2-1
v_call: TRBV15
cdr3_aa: CATSRDWLAGNNEQFF

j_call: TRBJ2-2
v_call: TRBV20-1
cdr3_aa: CGARDLYGNGELFF

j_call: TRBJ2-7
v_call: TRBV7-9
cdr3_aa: CASSWTSGRTYEQYF

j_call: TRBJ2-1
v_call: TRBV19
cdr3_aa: CASSIGTGENEQFF

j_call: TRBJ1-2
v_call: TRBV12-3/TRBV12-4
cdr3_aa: CASSLSGGGQFNYGYTF

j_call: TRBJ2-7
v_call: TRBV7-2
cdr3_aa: CASSSFRTGLDEQYF

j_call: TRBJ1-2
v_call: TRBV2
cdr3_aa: CASSYGGYGYGYTF

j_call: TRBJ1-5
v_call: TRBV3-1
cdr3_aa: CASSEMDSNQPQHF

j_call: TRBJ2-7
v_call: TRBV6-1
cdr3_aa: CASSEGGGGYEQYF

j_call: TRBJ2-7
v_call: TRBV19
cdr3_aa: CASSIDPRGEQYF

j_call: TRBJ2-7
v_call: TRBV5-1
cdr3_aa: CASSPAGGGLYEQYF

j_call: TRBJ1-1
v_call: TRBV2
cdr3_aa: CASSEGTEAFF

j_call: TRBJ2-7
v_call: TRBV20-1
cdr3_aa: CSARDGRSSYEQYF

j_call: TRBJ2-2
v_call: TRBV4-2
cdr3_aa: CASSPRWGNSGRLNTGELFF

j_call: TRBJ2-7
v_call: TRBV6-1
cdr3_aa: CASSHGGPGSFYEQYF

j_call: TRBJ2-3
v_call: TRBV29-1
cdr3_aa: CSVEEMGLAGGRDTQYF

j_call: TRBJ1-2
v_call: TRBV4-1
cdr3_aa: CASSQDRGQGSYGYTF

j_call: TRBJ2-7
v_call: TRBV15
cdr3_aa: CATSRVSGGQYEQYF

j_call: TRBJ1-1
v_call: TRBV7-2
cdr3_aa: CASSFGQGPNTEAFF

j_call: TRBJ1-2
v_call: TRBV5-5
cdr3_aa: CASSLGPGNGYTF

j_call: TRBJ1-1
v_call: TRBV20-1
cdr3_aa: CSALRAGGSTEAFF

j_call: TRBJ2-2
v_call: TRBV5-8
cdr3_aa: CASSMQGLNTGELFF

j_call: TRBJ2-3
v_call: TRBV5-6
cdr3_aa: CASSLSSGGADTQYF

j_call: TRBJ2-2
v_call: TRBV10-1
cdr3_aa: CASSPQLRGELFF

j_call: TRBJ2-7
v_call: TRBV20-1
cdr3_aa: CSARDGPDSSYEQYF

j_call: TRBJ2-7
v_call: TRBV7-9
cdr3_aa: CASSLPPGQGFAYEQYF

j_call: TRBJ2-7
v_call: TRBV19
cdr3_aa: CASSIEGGYEQYF

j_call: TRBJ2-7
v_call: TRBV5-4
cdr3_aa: CASSPRQETGEQYF

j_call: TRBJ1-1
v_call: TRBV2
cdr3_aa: CASLSGLRADEAFF

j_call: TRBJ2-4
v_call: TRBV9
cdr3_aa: CASSVALGEGQYF

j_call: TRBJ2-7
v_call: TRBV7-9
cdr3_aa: CASSTLAALYEQYF

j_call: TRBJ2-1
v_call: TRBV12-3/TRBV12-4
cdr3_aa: CASSPLAGVTPREQFF

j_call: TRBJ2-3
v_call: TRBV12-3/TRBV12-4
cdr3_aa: CASRTSGGSTDTQYF

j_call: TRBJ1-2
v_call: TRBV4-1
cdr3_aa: CASSQGNGYTF

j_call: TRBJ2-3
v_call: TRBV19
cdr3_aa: CASNWDGETDTQYF

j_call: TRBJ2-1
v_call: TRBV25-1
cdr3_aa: CASSEDRDRSFWDEQFF

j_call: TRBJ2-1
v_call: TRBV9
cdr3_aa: CASSVGWTHNEQFF

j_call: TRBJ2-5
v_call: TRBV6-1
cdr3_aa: CASGMRGATAQYF

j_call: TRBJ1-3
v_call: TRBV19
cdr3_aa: CASSIWDMASGNTIYF

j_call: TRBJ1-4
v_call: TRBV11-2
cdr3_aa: CASSLGREDRDRGEKLFF

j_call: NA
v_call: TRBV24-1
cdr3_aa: CATSDFGLKAGTGAYNEQFF

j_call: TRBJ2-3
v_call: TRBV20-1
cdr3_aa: CSAESLAGATDTQYF

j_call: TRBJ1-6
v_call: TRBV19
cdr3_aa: CASSIPGQDNSPLHF

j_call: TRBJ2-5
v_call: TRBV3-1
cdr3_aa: CASSPTSGRAAETQYF

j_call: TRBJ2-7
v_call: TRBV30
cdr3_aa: CAWSVGRSYEQYF